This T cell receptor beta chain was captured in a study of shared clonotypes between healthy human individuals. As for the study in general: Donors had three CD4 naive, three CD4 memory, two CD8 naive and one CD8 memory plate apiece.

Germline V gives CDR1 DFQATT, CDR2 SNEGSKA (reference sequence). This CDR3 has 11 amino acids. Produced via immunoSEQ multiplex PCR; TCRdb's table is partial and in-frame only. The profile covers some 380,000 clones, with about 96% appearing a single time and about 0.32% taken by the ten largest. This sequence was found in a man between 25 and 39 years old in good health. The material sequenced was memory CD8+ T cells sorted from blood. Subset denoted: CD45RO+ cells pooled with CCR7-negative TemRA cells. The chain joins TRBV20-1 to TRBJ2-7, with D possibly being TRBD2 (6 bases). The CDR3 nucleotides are TGCAGGCCGAATGGGGGGTACGAGCAGTACTTC. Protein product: CRPNGGYEQYF.